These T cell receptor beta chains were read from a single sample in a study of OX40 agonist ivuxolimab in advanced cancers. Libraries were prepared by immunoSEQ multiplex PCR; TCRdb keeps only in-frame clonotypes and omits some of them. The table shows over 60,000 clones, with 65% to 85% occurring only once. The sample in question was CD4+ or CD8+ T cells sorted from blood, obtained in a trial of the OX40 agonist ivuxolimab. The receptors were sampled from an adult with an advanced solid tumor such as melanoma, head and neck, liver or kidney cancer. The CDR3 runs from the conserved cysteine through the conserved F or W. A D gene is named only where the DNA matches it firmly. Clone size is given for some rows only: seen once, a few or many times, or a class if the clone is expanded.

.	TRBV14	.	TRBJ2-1	TGTGCCAGCAGCCAGGGCGGACGCGCGGAGTCTACGGATGAGCAGTTCTTC	CASSQGGRAESTDEQFF
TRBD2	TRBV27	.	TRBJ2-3	TGTGCCAGCAGCCGCTTTACTAGCGGACCGACAGATACGCAGTATTTT	CASSRFTSGPTDTQYF
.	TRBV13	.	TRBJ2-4	TGTGCCAGCAGCGAAAGGCCAGGGGGGGACATTCAGTACTTC	CASSERPGGDIQYF
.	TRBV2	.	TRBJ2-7	TGTGCCAGCTACCCGGAGTTTCGCTACGAGCAGTACTTC	CASYPEFRYEQYF
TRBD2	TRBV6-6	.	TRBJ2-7	TGTGCCAGCAAGTTGCTAGCGGGAGCCTACGAGCAGTACTTC	CASKLLAGAYEQYF
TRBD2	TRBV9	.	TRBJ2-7	TGTGCCAGCAGCGTTAGCGGGACTAGCATCTCCTACGAGCAGTACTTC	CASSVSGTSISYEQYF
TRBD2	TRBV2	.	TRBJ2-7	TGTGCCAGCACTCGGACTAGCGGGAGCCGGGGCGAGCAGTACTTC	CASTRTSGSRGEQYF
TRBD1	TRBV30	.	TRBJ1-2	TGTGCCAGCTGGGACAGGGAACCGGGGGGCTACACCTTC	CASWDREPGGYTF
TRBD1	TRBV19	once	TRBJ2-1	TGTGCCAGTTCAGGGGGCACGGACAATGAGCAGTTCTTC	CASSGGTDNEQFF
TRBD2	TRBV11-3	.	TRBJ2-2	TGTGCCAGCAGCTGGGGGACGGGGGGGGACACCGGGGAGCTGTTTTTT	CASSWGTGGDTGELFF
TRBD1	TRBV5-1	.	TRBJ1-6	TGCGCCAGCAGCTTAGGACAGGGGGGGCGTTCACCCCTCCACTTT	CASSLGQGGRSPLHF
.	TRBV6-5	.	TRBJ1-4	TGTGCCAGCAGTCCCAGGTTGGGAGGGGAAAAACTGTTTTTT	CASSPRLGGEKLFF
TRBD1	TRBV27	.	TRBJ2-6	TGTGCCAGCAGTTTGGCAGGGGGAAACTCTGGGGCCAACGTCCTGACTTTC	CASSLAGGNSGANVLTF
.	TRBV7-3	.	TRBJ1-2	TGTGCCAGCAGCTTACAGGGCCGAAACTACACCTTC	CASSLQGRNYTF
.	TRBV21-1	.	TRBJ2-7	TGTGCCAGCAGCAAAGCTAGGCCAGGGGGGGGCTACGAGCAGTACTTC	CASSKARPGGGYEQYF
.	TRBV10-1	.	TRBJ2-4	TGCGCCAGCAGGCCCTCTAGACCCCCAATACCGTCGATAAAAAACATTCAGTACTTC	CASRPSRPPIPSIKNIQYF
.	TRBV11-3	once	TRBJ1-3	TGTGCCAGCAGCTCCTTCAGGGACCCTGGAAACACCATATATTTT	CASSSFRDPGNTIYF
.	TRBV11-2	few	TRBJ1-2	TGTGCCAGCAGCTTTGCGGGGGCGTTTGGCTACACCTTC	CASSFAGAFGYTF
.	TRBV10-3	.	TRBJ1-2	TGTGCCATCAGTGACCAAAGGTACTATGGCTACACCTTC	CAISDQRYYGYTF
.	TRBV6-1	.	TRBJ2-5	TGTGCCAGCAGTGAAGGGAGGACGACGCAAACCACCCAGTACTTC	CASSEGRTTQTTQYF
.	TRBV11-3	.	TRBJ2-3	TGTGCCAGCAGCTTGACGGGGGTGGCAGATACGCAGTATTTT	CASSLTGVADTQYF
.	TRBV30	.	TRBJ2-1	TGTGCCTGGAGTGCTGTTGCTAGGTTTGAGCAGTTCTTC	CAWSAVARFEQFF
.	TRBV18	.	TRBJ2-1	TGTGCCAGCTCACCAATAACAGGCAAGAATGAGCAGTTCTTC	CASSPITGKNEQFF
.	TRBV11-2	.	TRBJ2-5	TGTGCCAGCAGCTTGACACGGGAATCTGAGACCCAGTACTTC	CASSLTRESETQYF
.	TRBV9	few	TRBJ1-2	TGTGCCAGCAGCGTAGCGGAGGGTGCCTATGGCTACACCTTC	CASSVAEGAYGYTF
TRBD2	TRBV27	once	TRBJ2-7	TGTGCCAGCAGTCTAGCGGGAGGACCCTACGAGCAGTACTTC	CASSLAGGPYEQYF
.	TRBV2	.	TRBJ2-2	TGTGCCAGCAGTGAACAGGGTGACACCGGGGAGCTGTTTTTT	CASSEQGDTGELFF
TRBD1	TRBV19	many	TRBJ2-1	TGTGCCAGTAGTCCCGGACAGGGGGTCTACAATGAGCAGTTCTTC	CASSPGQGVYNEQFF
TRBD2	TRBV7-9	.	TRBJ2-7	TGTGCCAGCAGCCAAGAGGCGGGAGGGCCCTCCTACGAGCAGTACTTC	CASSQEAGGPSYEQYF
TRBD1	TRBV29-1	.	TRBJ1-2	TGCAGCGGGTCAACCACCGGGACAGGGGGCTACACCTTC	CSGSTTGTGGYTF
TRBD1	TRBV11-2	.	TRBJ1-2	TGTGCCAGCAGCATAAGCCGGGACAGGCACTCTGGGGATGGCTACACCTTC	CASSISRDRHSGDGYTF
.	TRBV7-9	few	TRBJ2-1	TGTGCCAGCAGCCCCCTGTTAGGGCAGGGCGGGTCCTACAATGAGCAGTTCTTC	CASSPLLGQGGSYNEQFF
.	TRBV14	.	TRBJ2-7	TGTGCCAGCAGCCCCAGGTTCCACGAGCAGTACTTC	CASSPRFHEQYF
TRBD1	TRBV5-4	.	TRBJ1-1	TGTGCCAGCAGCTTGGGACAGGGAATGAACACTGAAGCTTTCTTT	CASSLGQGMNTEAFF
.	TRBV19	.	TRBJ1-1	TGTGCCGGTAACTTCTGGGGGATGAACACTGAAGCTTTCTTT	CAGNFWGMNTEAFF
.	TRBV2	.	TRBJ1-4	TGTGCCAGCAGGGGGGTGCTTAATGAAAAACTGTTTTTT	CASRGVLNEKLFF
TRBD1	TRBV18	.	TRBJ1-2	TGTGCCAGCTCACCGACTCAGGGGGTCAACTATGGCTACACCTTC	CASSPTQGVNYGYTF
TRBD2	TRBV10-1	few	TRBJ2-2	TGCGCCAGCAGTGAGACTAGCGGCCCGAACACCGGGGAGCTGTTTTTT	CASSETSGPNTGELFF
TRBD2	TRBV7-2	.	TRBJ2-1	TGTGCCAGCAGCTTAGCGGGAGGGAGTGGTGAGCAGTTCTTC	CASSLAGGSGEQFF
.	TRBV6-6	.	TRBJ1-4	TGTGCCAGCAGCGCTTTGGGGGGGGAGAATGAAAAACTGTTTTTT	CASSALGGENEKLFF
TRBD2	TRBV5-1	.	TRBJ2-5	TGCGCCAGCAGCTTGGAACTAGCGGGAGGAGGGGAGACCCAGTACTTC	CASSLELAGGGETQYF
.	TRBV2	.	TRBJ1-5	TGTGCCAGCAGTCGGACAGTAAATCGCAATCAGCCCCAGCATTTT	CASSRTVNRNQPQHF
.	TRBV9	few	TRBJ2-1	TGTGCCAGCAGCATTTCCCTAAGACTGGTTGCGGATGAGCAGTTCTTC	CASSISLRLVADEQFF
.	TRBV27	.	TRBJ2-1	TGTGCCAGCAGGCCGAGCGCTCGTTCGTCTGGTGAGCAGTTCTTC	CASRPSARSSGEQFF
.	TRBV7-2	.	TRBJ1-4	TGTGCCAGCAGCTCTAGACAGATTGGTAATGAAAAACTGTTTTTT	CASSSRQIGNEKLFF